The present T cell receptor (beta chain) was sequenced within a study of glioma-infiltrating T cells (dated by TCRdb to 2016 to 2017). Turning to the overall study: Sequencing of TCR alpha- and beta-chain repertoires was performed on glioma tissue, on non-neoplastic brain tissue, and on matched peripheral blood mononuclear cells. Each tissue-infiltrating repertoire was compared with the same patient's peripheral blood repertoire to measure divergence between tissue and blood T-cell populations. The paired cohort was made up of three low-grade glioma patients, several primary glioblastoma patients and three non-glioma patients who contributed non-neoplastic brain tissue. Summary of the overall study and its limitations: Tissue and blood shared very few CDR3 sequences, a result attributed to high CDR3 diversity and limited sampling. Group comparisons rested on small numbers: three non-neoplastic, three low-grade glioma and under ten glioblastoma patients. In non-neoplastic patients, VJ-independent divergence between tissue and blood fell below expectation, whereas in all gliomas, and especially in low-grade gliomas, the divergence rose above expectation.

TCR alpha and beta CDR3 regions were amplified with the iRepertoire nested amplicon-rescue multiplex PCR (arm-PCR) platform from RNA. The input for one-step reverse transcription and amplification was roughly 85-400 ng of either tissue mRNA or PBMC total RNA. Following bead purification, Illumina adapters were added by a secondary multiplex PCR, and the libraries were gel-purified between 200 and 400 bp. Libraries carried internal 6-nucleotide barcodes used for demultiplexing. The libraries were sequenced on an Illumina MiSeq using 2x220 or 2x250 nucleotide paired-end reads. Processing in the source paper ran as follows. Paired reads were merged using FLASH 1.2.11 and aligned with BWA-MEM to the GRCh37 human genome, and TRA and TRB reads were then extracted. For V and J assignment, an IMGT-derived reference of cassette sequences and CDR3 motifs that included pseudogenes was used. Reads were translated in three frames, and productive CDR3s were defined by a C…FGXG motif without stop codons. Unique combinations of V-J cassette pair and CDR3 amino acid sequence were defined as clonotypes. Reads were filtered by Hamming distance, thresholded by each sample's sequence error rate in mapped regions. TCRdb trimmed public reads at Q25 via fastp, called clones via MiXCR and kept in-frame beta chains. Each entry merges the rows of one CDR3 protein and shows their most common DNA and genes. These V and J calls are TCRdb output, not the study's own analysis. The sample records some 120,000 distinct CDR3 sequences, 23% of which are singletons. The leading ten clones occupy approximately 16% of the sample.

Germline trimming: 4 bases from V, 6 bases from J; junction bases outside gene matches: 4. The CDR3, cysteine through phenylalanine, is 13 amino acids long. Just CDR3 DNA is preserved here, 39 bases in frame from base 1. CDR1 and CDR2, per the germline V gene, are KGHSY and FQNENV. A remark on this clonotype: The antigen this receptor binds is unknown. One base away there is no much larger clone; base qualities are not given.

This receptor was obtained from a human donor with low-grade glioma or glioblastoma, undergoing nonglioma brain surgery, or in good health (not recorded which). Input material: glioma tissue, nonneoplastic brain tissue, or PBMCs (not recorded which). The chain is assembled from TRBV16 and TRBJ1-2, with TRBD1 identical over 8 junction bases. The sequenced DNA is TGTGCCAGCAGCCTACAGGGGGAGGATGGCTACACCTTC. Translated, this gives CASSLQGEDGYTF.